This T cell receptor (beta chain) was identified during a study of OX40 agonist ivuxolimab in advanced cancers. About the study: Given to patients was ivuxolimab, an agonistic anti-OX40 (CD134) antibody.

The protocol was immunoSEQ multiplex PCR, while the TCRdb copy is restricted to in-frame clones and leaves out a portion. This table has approximately 45,000 clones, about 90% appearing once. V was shortened by 3 bases and J by 6 bases, with 11 bases between the two germline ends. The CDR3 consists of 12 residues. Germline assignment: CDR1 SQVTM and CDR2 ANQGSEA. In its sample, this clone was seen once. The receptor was derived from an adult with an advanced solid tumor such as melanoma, head and neck, liver or kidney cancer. V usage is TRBV29-1 and J usage is TRBJ1-1; D ambiguous. The specimen comprised CD4+ or CD8+ T cells sorted from blood, sampled in a trial of the OX40 agonist ivuxolimab. The CDR3 spells CSVDLNRPEAFF. CDR3 nucleotide sequence: TGCAGCGTTGATCTGAATCGACCTGAAGCTTTCTTT.